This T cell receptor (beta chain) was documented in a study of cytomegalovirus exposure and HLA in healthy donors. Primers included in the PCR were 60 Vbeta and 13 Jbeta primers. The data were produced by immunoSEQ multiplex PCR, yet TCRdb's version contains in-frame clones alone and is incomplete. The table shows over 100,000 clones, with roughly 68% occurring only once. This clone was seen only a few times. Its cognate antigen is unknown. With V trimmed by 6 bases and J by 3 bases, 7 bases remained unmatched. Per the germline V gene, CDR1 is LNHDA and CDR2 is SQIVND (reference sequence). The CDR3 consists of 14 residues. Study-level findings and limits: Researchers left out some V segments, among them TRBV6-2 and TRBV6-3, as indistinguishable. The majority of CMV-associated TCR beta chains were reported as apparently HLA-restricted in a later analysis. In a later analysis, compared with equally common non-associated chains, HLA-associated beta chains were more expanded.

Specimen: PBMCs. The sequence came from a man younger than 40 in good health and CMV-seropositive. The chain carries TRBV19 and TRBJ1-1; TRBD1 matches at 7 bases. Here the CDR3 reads CASSVNRGDTEAFF. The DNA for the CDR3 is TGTGCCAGTAGCGTTAACAGGGGCGACACTGAAGCTTTCTTT.